One sample yielded the 32 T cell receptor beta chains listed below, sequenced in a study of Ad26.COV2.S vaccination and SARS-CoV-2 variants. The treatment here: around 19 received Ad26.COV2.S at low or high dose, single or two shots; 5 received placebo; per-sample allocation not given. Sampling happened 63 days after the first vaccine or placebo injection. Method: immunoSEQ multiplex PCR; TCRdb's copy keeps in-frame clones and lacks some. In the table there are fewer than 800,000 clones, around 89% of which are singletons. Sequences were derived from peripheral blood, sampled in a trial of Ad26.COV2.S vaccine versus placebo. These receptor sequences come from a person aged 18 to 65 who received the Ad26.COV2.S COVID-19 vaccine or a placebo.

This sequence joins TRBV3-1 (or the pseudogene TRBV3-2) and TRBJ2-3; 14 nucleotides match TRBD2. The CDR3 is 21 amino acids. With 4 bases clipped from V and 1 base from J, the junction kept 16 bases outside the gene matches. The germline CDR1 and CDR2 sequences are LGHDT and YNNKEL (reference sequence). In nucleotides, the CDR3 is TGTGCCAGCAGCCCTTCTCCCGGGACTAGCGGGAGTGTTGACGGCACAGATACGCAGTATTTT. Its translation is CASSPSPGTSGSVDGTDTQYF.

This clone came up once. CDR3 coding DNA: TGTGCCACCAGTGATCCCCTTCAAGAGACCCAGTACTTC. Amino acids: CATSDPLQETQYF. The chain is built from TRBV24-1 and TRBJ2-5; unclear D gene. The CDR3 sequence is 13 residues long. Germline loops: CDR1 KGHDR, CDR2 SFDVKD. Trimming removed 3 bases at V and 2 bases at J, with 6 bases between.

The chain uses TRBV10-1 and TRBJ2-7, with 13 positions matching TRBD2. CDR3 length: 15 amino acids. Germline CDR1 reads WNHNN; CDR2 reads SYGVQD (reference sequence). Unmatched junction bases numbered 6, after V lost 5 bases and J lost 5 bases. The CDR3 nucleotides are TGCGCCAGCAGTCGCGGACTAGCGGGAGCGGACGAGCAGTACTTC. This translates into CASSRGLAGADEQYF.

This rearrangement joins TRBV6-2 or TRBV6-3 to TRBJ2-7, with 11 bases identical to TRBD2. V trimming: 5 bases; J trimming: 3 bases; junction bases outside the gene matches: 6. Germline V lookup: CDR1 MNHEY, CDR2 SVGEGT. The CDR3 is made up of 15 amino acids. The CDR3 DNA reads as TGTGCCAGCAGTGACCCGGGACTAGCGGTCTACGAGCAGTACTTC. It specifies CASSDPGLAVYEQYF.

This chain joins TRBV5-1 and TRBJ1-1; a possible D gene is TRBD1 (5 bases). Germline V gene lookup returns CDR1 SGHRS and CDR2 YFSETQ. The V end was cut by 4 bases, the J end by 2 bases, with 12 bases between. The CDR3 totals 14 residues. The CDR3 spells CASSLPGPNTEAFF. CDR3 nucleotides: TGCGCCAGCAGCCTGCCGGGACCCAACACTGAAGCTTTCTTT.

This chain connects TRBV19 to TRBJ2-2; D is perhaps TRBD1 (6 bases). CDR1 and CDR2 from the germline V gene are LNHDA and SQIVND (reference sequence). Trimming took 11 bases from V and 5 from J, leaving 15 bases between them. The CDR3 runs to 13 residues. CDR3 sequence (DNA): TGTGCCTCCTTTGGTACAGGGACCGGGGAGCTGTTTTTT. It codes for CASFGTGTGELFF.

This rearrangement joins TRBV18 to TRBJ1-2; D is perhaps TRBD1 (5 bases). Trimming took 2 bases from V and 3 from J, leaving 10 bases between them. The CDR3 consists of 14 residues. CDR1 and CDR2 (germline): KGHSH, LQKENI. CDR3 DNA: TGTGCCAGCTCACCAGGGGGTGAGGACTATGGCTACACCTTC. Protein product: CASSPGGEDYGYTF.

V and J are TRBV7-9 and TRBJ2-1; D gene ambiguous. The CDR3 runs 12 residues. V was pared by 2 bases and J by 16 bases, with 15 bases between. Germline CDR1 reads SEHNR; CDR2 reads FQNEAQ (reference sequence). The CDR3: CASSLIDTFPFF. The CDR3 DNA sequence: TGTGCCAGCAGCTTAATCGATACTTTCCCATTCTTC.

This clone was counted once. V is TRBV6-2 or TRBV6-3 and J is TRBJ2-5, with 16 bases lining up with TRBD2. This CDR3 spans 17 amino acids. CDR1 and CDR2 (germline): MNHEY, SVGEGT. The V segment lost 6 bases and the J segment 5 bases; nucleotides outside the gene matches: 9. CDR3 nucleotides: TGTGCCAGCAGCCCTGACACGGGACTAGCGGGAGGGGAGACCCAGTACTTC. Translated, it gives CASSPDTGLAGGETQYF.

In this sample, this clone turned up once. The junction departs from germline at one end; a sequencing error may be responsible. The chain couples TRBV9 to TRBJ2-1, with D possibly matching TRBD1 (6 bases). This CDR3 has 15 amino acids. From germline, CDR1 is SGDLS and CDR2 YYNGEE. The CDR3 region is CASTHQGRFYDEQFF. The CDR3 DNA reads TGTGCCAGCACCCATCAGGGGCGATTCTACGATGAGCAGTTCTTC.

V and J are TRBV7-2 and TRBJ1-5; D is undetermined. The CDR3 runs 13 residues. The germline V and J ends were trimmed by 5 bases and 10 bases, with 15 bases remaining between them. CDR1 SGHTA and CDR2 FQGNSA come from the germline V gene. The chain's CDR3 is CASSEARISPQHF. CDR3 coding DNA: TGTGCCAGCAGCGAAGCCAGGATCAGCCCCCAGCATTTT.

The CDR3 region is CASSPTDMNTEAFF. The CDR3 nucleotides are TGTGCCAGCAGCCCGACCGATATGAACACTGAAGCTTTCTTT. V usage is TRBV3-1 (or the pseudogene TRBV3-2) and J usage is TRBJ1-1; D call uncertain. CDR3 length equals 14 residues. Germline CDR1 and CDR2: LGHDT and YNNKEL (reference sequence). The V end was cut by 4 bases, the J end by 0 bases, with 9 bases between.

J is TRBJ2-1 and V is TRBV3-1 (or the pseudogene TRBV3-2); 10 bases are shared with TRBD1. Germline V gene sequence: CDR1 LGHDT, CDR2 YNNKEL (reference sequence). Trimming cost V 2 bases and J 5 bases; bases outside gene matches: 6. This CDR3 comprises 16 residues. The CDR3 coding sequence is TGTGCCAGCAGCCAACCGGGACAGGGGCTTGACAATGAGCAGTTCTTC. Translation: CASSQPGQGLDNEQFF.

The chain combines TRBV5-6 with TRBJ2-6; the D call may be TRBD1 or TRBD2 (5 bases each). The CDR3 has 19 residues. Germline CDR1 is SGHDT and CDR2 is YYEEEE. V shed 0 bases and J shed 0 bases, with 16 bases lying between them. The CDR3 DNA reads TGTGCCAGCAGCTTGGTGGGTGGGACCCTGAGCTCTGGGGCCAACGTCCTGACTTTC. It translates to CASSLVGGTLSSGANVLTF.

The J gene is TRBJ1-2, the V gene TRBV3-1 (or the pseudogene TRBV3-2); D gene unclear. V dropped 0 bases and J dropped 8 bases, with 13 bases sitting between them. CDR1 is LGHDT, CDR2 YNNKEL, per germline (reference sequence). CDR3 size: 14 residues. In nucleotides, the CDR3 is TGTGCCAGCAGCCAAGATAATGGGTGGCGAGGCTACACCTTC. Its protein product is CASSQDNGWRGYTF.

The gene calls are TRBV9 and TRBJ1-2, with 7 bases fitting TRBD1. Germline V gene lookup returns CDR1 SGDLS and CDR2 YYNGEE. The CDR3 contains 20 residues. V lost 2 bases and J lost 4; bases outside the gene matches: 23. CDR3 amino acids: CASSVGPALGQASTGYGYTF. CDR3 DNA sequence: TGTGCCAGCAGCGTGGGTCCAGCGCTTGGACAGGCTAGCACGGGCTATGGCTACACCTTC.

This rearrangement joins TRBV6-5 to TRBJ2-3, with D perhaps being TRBD1 or TRBD2 (5 bases each). Germline V gene sequence: CDR1 MNHEY, CDR2 SVGAGI. The ends were cut back, 2 bases at V and 4 bases at J, with 13 bases in the middle. The CDR3 is made up of 15 amino acids. This CDR3 is CASSYKGRPADTQYF. CDR3 DNA sequence: TGTGCCAGCAGTTACAAGGGACGCCCGGCAGATACGCAGTATTTT.

The chain combines TRBV19 with TRBJ2-7, with TRBD1 matching 7 bases. The germline CDR1 and CDR2 sequences are LNHDA and SQIVND (reference sequence). J gave up 3 bases and V 2 bases, and 7 bases lay outside the gene matches. The CDR3 has 15 residues. The CDR3 coding sequence is TGTGCCAGTAGTATAAAAACAGGGGCAGTCTACGAGCAGTACTTC. It encodes CASSIKTGAVYEQYF.

This chain connects TRBV24-1 to TRBJ1-5; 10 bases fit TRBD1. There are 16 residues in the CDR3. Trimming took 4 bases from V and 2 from J; bases not matched to a gene: 4. From germline, CDR1 is KGHDR and CDR2 SFDVKD. For the CDR3, the DNA is TGTGCCACCAGTGACACGGGACAGGGGCGCAATCAGCCCCAGCATTTT. Translated: CATSDTGQGRNQPQHF.

The V gene is TRBV6-5, the J gene TRBJ1-1; TRBD1 might be the D (6 bases). There are 14 residues in the CDR3. Trimming shortened V by 5 bases and J by 5 bases, and 15 bases separated the two germline ends. Looked up from germline, CDR1 is MNHEY and CDR2 is SVGAGI. The CDR3 here is CASSPPGQPTEAFF. The CDR3 DNA is TGTGCCAGCAGTCCCCCGGGACAACCGACTGAAGCTTTCTTT.

The table lists this clone with many counts. V usage is TRBV2 and J usage is TRBJ1-2; D possibly corresponds to TRBD1 (6 bases). Trimming took off 11 bases at V and 7 bases at J, with 14 bases between the two ends. CDR3 length: 11 residues. CDR1 is SNHLY, CDR2 FYNNEI, per germline. The CDR3 DNA reads as TGTGCCGGCCAGGGGCGTTCTGGCTACACCTTC. Amino acids: CAGQGRSGYTF.

The chain's CDR3 is CASSSYWDSPLHF. Here the CDR3 DNA reads TGTGCCAGCAGCTCTTACTGGGATTCACCCCTCCACTTT. This chain uses TRBV7-2 with TRBJ1-6, with D unclear. The CDR3 runs 13 residues. CDR1 is SGHTA, CDR2 FQGNSA, per germline. V gave up 4 bases and J gave up 8 bases, with 9 bases separating them.

The CDR3 is CASSLGRGEAFF. The CDR3 nucleotides are TGTGCCAGCAGTTTAGGCAGGGGTGAAGCTTTCTTT. J is TRBJ1-1 and V is TRBV12-3 or TRBV12-4; D perhaps matches TRBD1 (6 bases). Trimming stripped 1 base from V and 7 bases from J, with 7 bases between. The CDR3 spans 12 residues.

The genes are TRBV24-1 and TRBJ2-7, with D uncertain. This CDR3 spans 15 amino acids. The V end lost 4 bases, the J end lost 1 base, and 13 bases lay between the germline ends. From germline, CDR1 is KGHDR and CDR2 SFDVKD. The CDR3 sequence: CATSDSDVPSYEQYF. CDR3 DNA sequence: TGTGCCACCAGTGACTCCGACGTTCCTTCCTACGAGCAGTACTTC.

The rearrangement uses TRBV7-2 and TRBJ1-1; maybe TRBD1 (5 bases). Trimming stripped 3 bases from V and 7 bases from J, with 12 bases between. Germline assignment: CDR1 SGHTA and CDR2 FQGNSA. The CDR3 runs 13 residues. This chain's CDR3 is CASSLGGEFEAFF. CDR3 sequence (DNA): TGTGCCAGCAGCTTGGGAGGGGAGTTTGAAGCTTTCTTT.

The chain uses TRBV11-3 and TRBJ2-2, with 7 bases matching TRBD1. J gave up 4 bases and V 5 bases, and 13 bases lay outside the gene matches. Germline CDR1 reads SGHNT; CDR2 reads YENEEA. The CDR3 totals 17 residues. CDR3 sequence: CASSPRQGGDGTGELFF. In nucleotides, the CDR3 is TGTGCCAGCAGCCCAAGACAAGGGGGCGACGGCACCGGGGAGCTGTTTTTT. Full variable domain (missing parts from reference TRBV11-3 and TRBJ2-2): EAGVVQSPRYKIIEKKQPVAFWCNPISGHNTLYWYLQNLGQGPELLIRYENEEAVDDSQLPKDRFSAERLKGVDSTLKIQPAELGDSAVYLCASSPRQGGDGTGELFFGEGSRLTVL.

The chain joins TRBV3-1 (or the pseudogene TRBV3-2) to TRBJ2-7; maybe TRBD2 (6 bases). The germline V and J ends were trimmed by 4 bases and 7 bases, with 23 bases remaining between them. The CDR3 is made up of 16 amino acids. Germline V lookup: CDR1 LGHDT, CDR2 YNNKEL (reference sequence). The DNA of the CDR3 is TGTGCCAGCAGCCCTGAACGGGTAGTAGAGACTAGGGAGCAGTACTTC. Its protein product is CASSPERVVETREQYF.

The genes are TRBV6-5 and TRBJ2-7; 7 bases fit TRBD1. This CDR3 is built from 13 residues. Germline V gene sequence: CDR1 MNHEY, CDR2 SVGAGI. Losses at the gene ends were 2 bases for V and 2 bases for J; bases not matched to a gene: 0. DNA of the CDR3: TGTGCCAGCAGTTACCAGGGGGCCTACGAGCAGTACTTC. The encoded protein is CASSYQGAYEQYF.

The chain carries TRBV4-3 and TRBJ2-7; TRBD1 matches 12 bases. With V trimmed by 5 bases and J by 7 bases, 6 bases remained unmatched. In germline, CDR1 is LGHNA, CDR2 YSLEER. The CDR3 is made up of 14 amino acids. CDR3 region: CASSTGQGADEQYF. The CDR3 DNA is TGCGCCAGCAGCACGGGACAGGGGGCGGATGAGCAGTACTTC.

The rearrangement joins TRBV7-2 to TRBJ2-7; 8 nucleotides match TRBD2. The CDR3 has 16 amino acids. The germline gives CDR1 SGHTA, CDR2 FQGNSA. The trim removed 4 bases at V and 0 bases at J, leaving 8 bases unmatched. Here the CDR3 reads CASSSQGGGISYEQYF. The CDR3 bases are TGTGCCAGCAGCTCGCAGGGCGGGGGGATCTCCTACGAGCAGTACTTC.

This clone occurred a few times. The rearrangement uses TRBV19 and TRBJ1-5; D possibly corresponds to TRBD1 (6 bases). The CDR3 loop spans 12 amino acids. V was shortened by 10 bases and J by 8 bases, with 15 bases between the two germline ends. Germline V gene sequence: CDR1 LNHDA, CDR2 SQIVND (reference sequence). The DNA of the CDR3 is TGTGCCACCTCGGGGGGCTGGAAGCCCCAGCATTTT. It encodes CATSGGWKPQHF.

This clone was detected only once. CDR3 loop: CASSSIETQYF. CDR3 nucleotide sequence: TGTGCCAGCAGCTCTATTGAGACCCAGTACTTC. The gene calls are TRBV7-9 and TRBJ2-5; no definite D call. The germline V and J ends were trimmed by 4 bases and 5 bases, with 5 bases remaining between them. From germline, CDR1 is SEHNR and CDR2 FQNEAQ (reference sequence). The CDR3 is 11 amino acids.